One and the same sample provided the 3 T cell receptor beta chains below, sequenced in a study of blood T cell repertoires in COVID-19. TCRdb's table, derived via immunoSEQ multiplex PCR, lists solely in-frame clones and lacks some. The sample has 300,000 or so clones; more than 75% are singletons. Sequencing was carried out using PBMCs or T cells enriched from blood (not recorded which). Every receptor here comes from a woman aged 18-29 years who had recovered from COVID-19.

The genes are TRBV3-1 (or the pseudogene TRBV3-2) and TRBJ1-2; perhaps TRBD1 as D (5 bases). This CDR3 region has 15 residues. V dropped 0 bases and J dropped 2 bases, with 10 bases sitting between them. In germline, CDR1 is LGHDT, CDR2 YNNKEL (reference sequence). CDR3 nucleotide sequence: TGTGCCAGCAGCCAAGACAGGGCAGTAAACTATGGCTACACCTTC. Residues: CASSQDRAVNYGYTF.

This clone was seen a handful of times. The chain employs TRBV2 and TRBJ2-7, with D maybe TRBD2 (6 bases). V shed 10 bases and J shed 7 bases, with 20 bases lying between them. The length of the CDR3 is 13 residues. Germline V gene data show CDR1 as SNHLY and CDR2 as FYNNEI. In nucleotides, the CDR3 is TGTGCCAATCGGGACTCCCCTTCCAGGGAGCAGTACTTC. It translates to CANRDSPSREQYF. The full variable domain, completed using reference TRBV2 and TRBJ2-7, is EPEVTQTPSHQVTQMGQEVILRCVPISNHLYFYWYRQILGQKVEFLVSFYNNEISEKSEIFDDQFSVERPDGSNFTLKIRSTKLEDSAMYFCANRDSPSREQYFGPGTRLTVT.

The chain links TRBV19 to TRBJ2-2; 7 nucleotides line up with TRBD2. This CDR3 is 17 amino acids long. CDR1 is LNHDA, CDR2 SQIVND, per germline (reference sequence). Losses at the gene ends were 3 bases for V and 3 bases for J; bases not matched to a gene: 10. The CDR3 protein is CASSIGGGNGDTGELFF. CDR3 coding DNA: TGTGCCAGTAGTATCGGGGGAGGGAATGGGGACACCGGGGAGCTGTTTTTT.